This is a list of T cell receptor beta chains from one sample in a study of PD-L1 blockade in urothelial cancer. Assay used: immunoSEQ multiplex PCR; TCRdb lists only in-frame clones, some missing. The sample shows about 52,000 clones, roughly 80% of them seen only once. The specimen comprised PBMCs, sampled around atezolizumab (anti-PD-L1) treatment. These receptors were collected from a man aged 65 to 79 with urothelial cancer. CDR3s leave out the opening cysteine and the closing phenylalanine or tryptophan. The order of the fields is CDR3 protein, J gene, V gene.

cdr3_aa: ASSQGVRSGNYGYT
j_call: TRBJ1-2
v_call: TRBV4-3

cdr3_aa: ASSPDRGRGYGYT
j_call: TRBJ1-2
v_call: TRBV6-5

cdr3_aa: ASGRRDSGWDEQF
j_call: TRBJ2-1
v_call: TRBV4-1

cdr3_aa: ASSRPGGDGYT
j_call: TRBJ1-2
v_call: TRBV6-5

cdr3_aa: ASSQSGGELF
j_call: TRBJ2-2
v_call: TRBV19

cdr3_aa: ASSPAPTGGSNQPQH
j_call: TRBJ1-5
v_call: TRBV7-2

cdr3_aa: ASSYDRGLNEQY
j_call: TRBJ2-7
v_call: TRBV6-6

cdr3_aa: AIPPGVLGNTIY
j_call: TRBJ1-3
v_call: TRBV27

cdr3_aa: SATPEAEQF
j_call: TRBJ2-1
v_call: TRBV20-1

cdr3_aa: ASSESTGGSVYGYT
j_call: TRBJ1-2
v_call: TRBV28

cdr3_aa: ASSLGQGPSYEQY
j_call: TRBJ2-7
v_call: TRBV5-4

cdr3_aa: ASRPGASSTDTQY
j_call: TRBJ2-3
v_call: TRBV7-6

cdr3_aa: ASSQDSNTEAF
j_call: TRBJ1-1
v_call: TRBV6-6

cdr3_aa: ASSVGSGTYNEQF
j_call: TRBJ2-1
v_call: TRBV9

cdr3_aa: ASSRASGLTDTQY
j_call: TRBJ2-3
v_call: TRBV4-3

cdr3_aa: ASSQAAGSSTDTQY
j_call: TRBJ2-3
v_call: TRBV4-2

cdr3_aa: ASSVSPFRRGQETQY
j_call: TRBJ2-5
v_call: TRBV7-6

cdr3_aa: ASSPGGGNQPQH
j_call: TRBJ1-5
v_call: TRBV2

cdr3_aa: ASSPSPYNEQF
j_call: TRBJ2-1
v_call: TRBV14

cdr3_aa: ASWDRVPYLGYNEQF
j_call: TRBJ2-1
v_call: TRBV18

cdr3_aa: ATSADRAGNQPQH
j_call: TRBJ1-5
v_call: TRBV15

cdr3_aa: ASSLGTSGRDIQY
j_call: TRBJ2-4
v_call: TRBV11-2

cdr3_aa: ATGQGLYEQY
j_call: TRBJ2-7
v_call: TRBV7-9

cdr3_aa: ASSHFLSSYEQY
j_call: TRBJ2-7
v_call: TRBV4-1

cdr3_aa: ASSDDRTPFLRSGELF
j_call: TRBJ2-2
v_call: TRBV10-1

cdr3_aa: SVSGGEPYVNYGYT
j_call: TRBJ1-2
v_call: TRBV29-1

cdr3_aa: ASSGGQGWDTQY
j_call: TRBJ2-3
v_call: TRBV19

cdr3_aa: ASTPPLGGAGEAF
j_call: TRBJ1-1
v_call: TRBV5-1

cdr3_aa: ASSPDRGRADTQY
j_call: TRBJ2-3
v_call: TRBV18

cdr3_aa: ASSPLGPGNTIY
j_call: TRBJ1-3
v_call: TRBV19

cdr3_aa: ASSFDSSIQNYEQY
j_call: TRBJ2-7
v_call: TRBV5-1

cdr3_aa: ATRGQGNTGELF
j_call: TRBJ2-2
v_call: TRBV7-9

cdr3_aa: ASSPEGGTTNYEQY
j_call: TRBJ2-7
v_call: TRBV5-5

cdr3_aa: ASSPPSQFYEQY
j_call: TRBJ2-7
v_call: TRBV18

cdr3_aa: ASSSAYPGGRGLREPD
j_call: TRBJ1-2
v_call: TRBV11-3

cdr3_aa: ASSSSVTKGLETQY
j_call: TRBJ2-5
v_call: TRBV28

cdr3_aa: AWSYSTGNQPQH
j_call: TRBJ1-5
v_call: TRBV30

cdr3_aa: ASSRTGGKAGANVLT
j_call: TRBJ2-6
v_call: TRBV7-3

cdr3_aa: ASSLSSGGRERTQY
j_call: TRBJ2-5
v_call: TRBV28

cdr3_aa: ASSLEVSGTQY
j_call: TRBJ2-5
v_call: TRBV5-4

cdr3_aa: ASSLEMGPGELF
j_call: TRBJ2-2
v_call: TRBV5-1

cdr3_aa: ASSGGLAGATGELF
j_call: TRBJ2-2
v_call: TRBV19

cdr3_aa: ASSRRLGYEQF
j_call: TRBJ2-1
v_call: TRBV14

cdr3_aa: ASSRGENTGELF
j_call: TRBJ2-2
v_call: TRBV11-2

cdr3_aa: ASSLDPGLAASTDTQY
j_call: TRBJ2-3
v_call: TRBV11-2

cdr3_aa: ASSVSGAPNQPQH
j_call: TRBJ1-5
v_call: TRBV7-8

cdr3_aa: ASSLAGSNQPQH
j_call: TRBJ1-5
v_call: TRBV7-2

cdr3_aa: ASSDRPPPRTDTQY
j_call: TRBJ2-3
v_call: TRBV6-1

cdr3_aa: ASSQQMVTEAF
j_call: TRBJ1-1
v_call: TRBV19

cdr3_aa: ASSRGGGRYEQF
j_call: TRBJ2-1
v_call: TRBV28

cdr3_aa: ASSLGAGTDTQY
j_call: TRBJ2-3
v_call: TRBV7-9

cdr3_aa: ASSLGVAGDLRDTQY
j_call: TRBJ2-3
v_call: TRBV7-2

cdr3_aa: ASSVRTASEKLF
j_call: TRBJ1-4
v_call: TRBV2

cdr3_aa: ASSVQGASSYGYT
j_call: TRBJ1-2
v_call: TRBV6-1

cdr3_aa: ASSTGYKETQY
j_call: TRBJ2-5
v_call: TRBV18

cdr3_aa: ATSRITGIGTEAF
j_call: TRBJ1-1
v_call: TRBV15

cdr3_aa: ATRTSGSPDTQY
j_call: TRBJ2-3
v_call: TRBV19

cdr3_aa: SVEELGRGLGYT
j_call: TRBJ1-2
v_call: TRBV29-1

cdr3_aa: ASSLAPGSGNTIY
j_call: TRBJ1-3
v_call: TRBV7-2